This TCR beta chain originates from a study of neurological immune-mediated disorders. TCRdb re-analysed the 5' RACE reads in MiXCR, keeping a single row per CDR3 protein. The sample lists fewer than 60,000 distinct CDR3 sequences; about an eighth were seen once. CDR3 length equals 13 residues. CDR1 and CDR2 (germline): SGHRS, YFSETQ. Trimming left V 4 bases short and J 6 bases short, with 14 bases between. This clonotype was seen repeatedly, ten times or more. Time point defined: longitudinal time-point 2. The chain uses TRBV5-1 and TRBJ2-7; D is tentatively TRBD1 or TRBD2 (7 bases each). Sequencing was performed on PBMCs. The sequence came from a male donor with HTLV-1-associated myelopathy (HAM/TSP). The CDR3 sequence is CASSESGGGEQYF. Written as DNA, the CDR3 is TGCGCCAGCAGCGAATCAGGGGGGGGCGAGCAGTACTTC. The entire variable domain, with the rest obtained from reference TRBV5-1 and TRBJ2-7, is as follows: KAGVTQTPRYLIKTRGQQVTLSCSPISGHRSVSWYQQTPGQGLQFLFEYFSETQRNKGNFPGRFSGRQFSNSRSEMNVSTLELGDSALYLCASSESGGGEQYFGPGTRLTVT.